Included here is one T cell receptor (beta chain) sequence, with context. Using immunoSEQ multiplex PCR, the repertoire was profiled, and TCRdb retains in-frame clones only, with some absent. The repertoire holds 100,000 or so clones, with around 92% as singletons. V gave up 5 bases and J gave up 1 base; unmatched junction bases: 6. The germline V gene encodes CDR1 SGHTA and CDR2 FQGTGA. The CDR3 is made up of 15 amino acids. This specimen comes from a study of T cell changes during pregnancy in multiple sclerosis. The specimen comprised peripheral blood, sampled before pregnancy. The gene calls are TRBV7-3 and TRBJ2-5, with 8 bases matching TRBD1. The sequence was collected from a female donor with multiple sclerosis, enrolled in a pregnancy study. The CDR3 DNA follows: TGTGCCAGCAGCAGGACAGGGCTCGTCCAAGAGACCCAGTACTTC. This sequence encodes CASSRTGLVQETQYF.